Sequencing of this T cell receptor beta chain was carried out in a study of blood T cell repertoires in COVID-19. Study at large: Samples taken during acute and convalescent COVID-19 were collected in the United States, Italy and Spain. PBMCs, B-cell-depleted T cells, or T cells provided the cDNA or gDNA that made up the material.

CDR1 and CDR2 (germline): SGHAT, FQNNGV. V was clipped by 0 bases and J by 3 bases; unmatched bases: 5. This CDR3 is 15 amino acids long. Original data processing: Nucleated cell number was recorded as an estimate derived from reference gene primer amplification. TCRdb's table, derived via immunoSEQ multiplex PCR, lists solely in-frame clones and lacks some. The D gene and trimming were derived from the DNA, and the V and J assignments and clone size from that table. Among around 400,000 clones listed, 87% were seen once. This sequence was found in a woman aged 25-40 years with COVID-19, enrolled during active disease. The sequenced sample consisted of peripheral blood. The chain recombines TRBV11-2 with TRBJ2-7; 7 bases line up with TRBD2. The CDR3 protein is CASSLEVASGYEQYF. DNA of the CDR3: TGTGCCAGCAGCTTAGAGGTTGCTAGCGGCTACGAGCAGTACTTC. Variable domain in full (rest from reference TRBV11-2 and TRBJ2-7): EAGVAQSPRYKIIEKRQSVAFWCNPISGHATLYWYQQILGQGPKLLIQFQNNGVVDDSQLPKDRFSAERLKGVDSTLKIQPAKLEDSAVYLCASSLEVASGYEQYFGPGTRLTVT.